Sequencing of this T cell receptor (beta chain) was carried out in a study of T cells after posttransplantation cyclophosphamide. Study findings and constraints: Donor CD8+ memory clones often dominated recipient blood repertoires at later times.

To note about this clone: Its target is not known.

Germline CDR1 SGHNT, CDR2 YYREEE (reference sequence). The V end was cut by 4 bases, the J end by 7 bases, with 9 bases between. CDR3 length equals 12 residues. The data were produced by immunoSEQ multiplex PCR, yet TCRdb's version contains in-frame clones alone and is incomplete. The sample holds 11,000 or so clones, roughly 95% seen once. This TCR derives from a young man in good health and a related stem cell transplant donor. The sequenced sample consisted of naive CD8+ T cells sorted from PBMCs. The chain joins TRBV5-4 to TRBJ1-5; D unclear. The CDR3 DNA is TGTGCCAGCAGCATAGAGGGACAGCCCCAGCATTTT. It translates to CASSIEGQPQHF.